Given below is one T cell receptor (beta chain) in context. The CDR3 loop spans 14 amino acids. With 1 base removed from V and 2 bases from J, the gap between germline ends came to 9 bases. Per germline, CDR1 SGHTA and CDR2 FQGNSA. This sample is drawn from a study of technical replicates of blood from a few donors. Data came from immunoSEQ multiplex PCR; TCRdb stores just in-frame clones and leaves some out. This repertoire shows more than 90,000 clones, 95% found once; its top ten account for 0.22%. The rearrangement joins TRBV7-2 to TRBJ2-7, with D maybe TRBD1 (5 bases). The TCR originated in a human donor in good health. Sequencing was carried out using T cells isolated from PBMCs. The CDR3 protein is CASSLGIGAYEQYF. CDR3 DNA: TGTGCCAGCAGCTTAGGTATAGGGGCCTACGAGCAGTACTTC. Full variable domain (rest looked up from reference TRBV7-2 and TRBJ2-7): GAGVSQSPSNKVTEKGKDVELRCDPISGHTALYWYRQSLGQGLEFLIYFQGNSAPDKSGLPSDRFSAERTGGSVSTLTIQRTQQEDSAVYLCASSLGIGAYEQYFGPGTRLTVT.